This T cell receptor beta chain derives from a study of T cell responses to AZD1222 COVID-19 vaccine. Study results and caveats: Recipients of AZD1222 seropositive at baseline numbered only 5 to 7. Reportedly, nearly half the spike-specific TCRs target unmutated variant regions.

Germline V gene data show CDR1 as SNHLY and CDR2 as FYNNEI. The length of the CDR3 is 13 residues. V was clipped by 10 bases and J by 1 base, with 11 bases between them. Sequenced by immunoSEQ multiplex PCR; TCRdb stores in-frame clones only, minus some. The data contain around 100,000 clones, roughly nine tenths of them singletons. This clone came up a few times. Antigen unknown. The J gene is TRBJ1-3, the V gene TRBV2, with TRBD1 as a possible D gene (5 bases). This material consisted of peripheral blood, taken 28 days after the second AZD1222 dose. The sequence was collected from an adult who received the AZD1222 COVID-19 vaccine. In DNA, the CDR3 is TGTGCCATTTTGACAGTATCTGGAAACACCATATATTTT. Amino acids: CAILTVSGNTIYF.